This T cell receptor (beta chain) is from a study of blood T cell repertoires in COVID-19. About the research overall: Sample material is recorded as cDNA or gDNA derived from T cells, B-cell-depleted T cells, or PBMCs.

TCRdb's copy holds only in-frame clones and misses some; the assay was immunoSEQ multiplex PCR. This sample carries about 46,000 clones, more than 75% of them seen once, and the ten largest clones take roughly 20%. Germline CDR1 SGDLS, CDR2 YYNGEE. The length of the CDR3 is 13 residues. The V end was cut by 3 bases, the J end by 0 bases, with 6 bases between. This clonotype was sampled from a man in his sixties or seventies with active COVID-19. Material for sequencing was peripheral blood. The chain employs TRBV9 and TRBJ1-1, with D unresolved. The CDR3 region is CASSAEMNTEAFF. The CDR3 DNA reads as TGTGCCAGCAGCGCAGAAATGAACACTGAAGCTTTCTTT.